The 9 T cell receptor beta chains below all came from one sample that was sequenced in a study of cytomegalovirus exposure and HLA in healthy donors. 13 Jbeta primers and 60 Vbeta primers were used for the PCR. Generated by immunoSEQ multiplex PCR, the TCRdb table keeps only in-frame clones and is missing some. Of about 180,000 clones listed, roughly 77% are singletons. Sequenced input: PBMCs. All receptors derive from a woman in her thirties in good health and CMV-seronegative.

The chain recombines TRBV29-1 with TRBJ1-2; D uncertain. Deletions cut 7 bases from V and 5 bases from J, with 17 bases between. Germline V gene data show CDR1 as SQVTM and CDR2 as ANQGSEA. This CDR3 is 13 amino acids long. CDR3 protein: CSADRSRGYGYTF. CDR3 coding DNA: TGCAGCGCCGATCGGTCCCGGGGTTATGGCTACACCTTC. Supplemented by reference TRBV29-1 and TRBJ1-2, the full variable domain reads SAVISQKPSRDICQRGTSLTIQCQVDSQVTMMFWYRQQPGQSLTLIATANQGSEATYESGFVIDKFPISRPNLTFSTLTVSNMSPEDSSIYLCSADRSRGYGYTFGSGTRLTVV.

This clone showed up just a few times. The chain has TRBV6-5 and TRBJ1-5; D is undetermined. Germline CDR1 MNHEY, CDR2 SVGAGI. Trimming took off 6 bases at V and 5 bases at J, with 14 bases between the two ends. This CDR3 is 14 amino acids long. The CDR3, as DNA: TGTGCCAGCAGCCTAGGTAGAAAGGATCAGCCCCAGCATTTT. Translating it yields CASSLGRKDQPQHF.

The rearrangement uses TRBV18 and TRBJ1-1, with D possibly matching TRBD1 (5 bases). The germline V gene encodes CDR1 KGHSH and CDR2 LQKENI. The V end was cut by 10 bases, the J end by 0 bases, with 12 bases between. The CDR3 totals 13 residues. CDR3 bases: TGTGCCATCTCGAGACAGTTGAACACTGAAGCTTTCTTT. Translation gives CAISRQLNTEAFF.

This chain connects TRBV6-1 to TRBJ2-5; TRBD1 agrees at 9 bases. Germline CDR1 and CDR2: MNHNS and SASEGT. V shed 2 bases and J 5 bases; nucleotides not matched to a gene: 6. This CDR3 is 15 amino acids long. CDR3 protein: CASSENRGPTETQYF. The CDR3 nucleotides are TGTGCCAGCAGTGAAAACAGGGGGCCTACGGAGACCCAGTACTTC.

This chain links TRBV7-8 with TRBJ1-2; no firm D call. Germline loops: CDR1 SGHVS, CDR2 FQNEAQ. CDR3 size: 15 residues. Deletions cut 5 bases from V and 4 bases from J, with 17 bases between. The chain's CDR3 is CASSPLLGAIYGYTF. The CDR3 DNA is TGTGCCAGCAGCCCCCTGCTTGGAGCTATCTATGGCTACACCTTC.

This clone came up once. The rearrangement joins TRBV7-2 to TRBJ1-2, with D unclear. V gave up 0 bases and J gave up 7 bases, with 21 bases separating them. Germline CDR1 is SGHTA and CDR2 is FQGNSA. This CDR3 comprises 17 residues. CDR3 loop: CASSLALRTVGGGGYTF. Written as DNA, the CDR3 is TGTGCCAGCAGCTTAGCCCTAAGGACGGTCGGAGGAGGTGGCTACACCTTC.

The chain recombines TRBV9 with TRBJ1-1; D is undetermined. The CDR3 sequence is 14 residues long. V was shortened by 3 bases and J by 2 bases, with 11 bases between the two germline ends. CDR1 and CDR2 from the germline V gene are SGDLS and YYNGEE. CDR3 sequence reads: CASSARSFNTEAFF. The CDR3 region has the DNA TGTGCCAGCAGCGCGAGGTCTTTTAACACTGAAGCTTTCTTT.

CDR3 loop: CASSASGTFNQPQHF. In DNA, the CDR3 is TGTGCCAGCAGCGCCAGCGGGACATTCAATCAGCCCCAGCATTTT. The chain is built from TRBV9 and TRBJ1-5; TRBD1 is a possible D gene (6 bases). Trimming removed 3 bases from V and 3 bases from J, with 13 bases in between. The CDR3 contains 15 residues. Per the germline V gene, CDR1 is SGDLS and CDR2 is YYNGEE.

The V call is TRBV9, the J call TRBJ2-2, with D tentatively TRBD2 (5 bases). The CDR3 sequence is 13 residues long. The V end lost 5 bases, the J end lost 0 bases, and 5 bases lay between the germline ends. The germline gives CDR1 SGDLS, CDR2 YYNGEE. CDR3 nucleotide sequence: TGTGCCAGCAGGGACTCGAACACCGGGGAGCTGTTTTTT. Translated, it gives CASRDSNTGELFF.